Shown below are 17 T cell receptor beta chains from a single sample sequenced in a study of T cells in localized non-small cell lung cancer. The method was immunoSEQ multiplex PCR; TCRdb's version includes in-frame clones alone and lacks a portion of them. The sample carries 70,000 or so clones, about 81% recorded once. Sample: peripheral blood, taken before any cancer treatment. Receptor source: a female donor older than 55 with stage I lung adenocarcinoma.

This chain uses TRBV29-1 with TRBJ2-1, with a tentative D call TRBD2 (5 bases). CDR3 size: 14 residues. V was pared by 3 bases and J by 0 bases, with 9 bases between. Germline V gene sequence: CDR1 SQVTM, CDR2 ANQGSEA. CDR3: CSVDSGDSYNEQFF. The CDR3 nucleotides read TGCAGCGTTGACTCCGGGGACTCCTACAATGAGCAGTTCTTC.

The rearrangement joins TRBV10-3 to TRBJ2-7, with 13 positions matching TRBD2. The CDR3 runs to 15 residues. Germline V gene data show CDR1 as ENHRY and CDR2 as SYGVKD. Trimming cost V 4 bases and J 7 bases; bases outside gene matches: 7. This CDR3 reads CAISARTSGSDEQYF. The DNA of the CDR3 is TGTGCCATCAGTGCCAGGACTAGCGGGAGCGATGAGCAGTACTTC.

V gene TRBV7-9 combines with J gene TRBJ2-7; D is uncertain. The V gene lost 7 bases and the J gene lost 2 bases, with 12 bases spanning the gap. Germline CDR1 is SEHNR and CDR2 is FQNEAQ (reference sequence). The CDR3 has 13 residues. The CDR3 DNA is TGTGCCAGCACCGAGTGGGGAACCTACGAGCAGTACTTC. It encodes CASTEWGTYEQYF.

The chain couples TRBV29-1 to TRBJ1-4; D might be TRBD1 (5 bases). This CDR3 has 12 amino acids. In germline, CDR1 is SQVTM, CDR2 ANQGSEA. V lost 7 bases and J lost 7, with 13 bases in between. CDR3 bases: TGCAGCGCCCTTGGGGACGTTGAAAAACTGTTTTTT. Translated, it gives CSALGDVEKLFF. Filled out from reference TRBV29-1 and TRBJ1-4, the complete variable domain reads SAVISQKPSRDICQRGTSLTIQCQVDSQVTMMFWYRQQPGQSLTLIATANQGSEATYESGFVIDKFPISRPNLTFSTLTVSNMSPEDSSIYLCSALGDVEKLFFGSGTQLSVL.

The V gene is TRBV19, the J gene TRBJ2-1; TRBD2 agrees at 8 bases. Germline lookup yields CDR1 LNHDA and CDR2 SQIVND (reference sequence). V was pared by 4 bases and J by 3 bases, with 5 bases of the junction left unmatched. The CDR3 extends over 15 amino acids. The CDR3 nucleotides are TGTGCCAGTAGTACCGTCAGCGGGAGCTACAATGAGCAGTTCTTC. Its translation: CASSTVSGSYNEQFF.

This clone was found a few times. The J gene is TRBJ2-3, the V gene TRBV5-1, with 10 positions matching TRBD2. The CDR3 is 16 amino acids. Per germline, CDR1 SGHRS and CDR2 YFSETQ. Unmatched junction bases numbered 10, after V lost 4 bases and J lost 5 bases. This CDR3 is CASSQRTSGPEDTQYF. The CDR3 DNA reads TGCGCCAGCAGCCAAAGGACTAGCGGCCCTGAAGATACGCAGTATTTT.

In this sample, this clone turned up once. V gene TRBV7-2 combines with J gene TRBJ1-4; TRBD1 agrees at 8 bases. This CDR3 region has 14 residues. The junction had 7 bases not matched to a gene; V was cut back by 5 bases and J by 8 bases. Per the germline V gene, CDR1 is SGHTA and CDR2 is FQGNSA. This chain's CDR3 is CASSRGQGREKLFF. The CDR3 DNA follows: TGTGCCAGCAGCCGTGGACAGGGTAGGGAAAAACTGTTTTTT.

The chain couples TRBV19 to TRBJ2-7; D unresolved. The germline V gene encodes CDR1 LNHDA and CDR2 SQIVND (reference sequence). The CDR3 covers 14 residues. Trimming took off 3 bases at V and 1 base at J, with 10 bases between the two ends. The CDR3 region is CASSIRHGSYEQYF. The DNA for the CDR3 is TGTGCCAGTAGTATTCGGCACGGTTCCTACGAGCAGTACTTC.

Only one count was recorded for this clone. The genes are TRBV19 and TRBJ1-5; D is ambiguous. The CDR3 spans 16 residues. Germline V gene data show CDR1 as LNHDA and CDR2 as SQIVND (reference sequence). Trimming left V 3 bases short and J 1 base short, with 13 bases between. This chain's CDR3 is CASSIRASGSNQPQHF. The CDR3 DNA reads TGTGCCAGTAGTATTAGGGCAAGCGGGAGCAATCAGCCCCAGCATTTT.

J is TRBJ2-7 and V is TRBV10-3, with 13 nucleotides matching TRBD2. With 10 bases clipped from V and 3 bases from J, the junction kept 3 bases outside the gene matches. This CDR3 has 13 residues. Germline assignment: CDR1 ENHRY and CDR2 SYGVKD. In DNA form, the CDR3 reads TGTGCCACCGGACTAGCGGGGGACTACGAGCAGTACTTC. This gives the protein CATGLAGDYEQYF.

Only one count was recorded for this clone. This sequence joins TRBV6-6 and TRBJ2-1, with D perhaps assigned TRBD1 or TRBD2 (5 bases each). V was cut by 10 bases and J by 2 bases, with 15 bases left in between. This CDR3 spans 14 amino acids. CDR1 is MNHNY and CDR2 is SVGAGI in the germline V gene (reference sequence). The CDR3 loop reads CATSPGLPYNEQFF. In DNA, the CDR3 is TGTGCCACCTCCCCGGGGCTACCCTACAATGAGCAGTTCTTC.

CDR3 DNA sequence: TGTGCCAGCAGCGCCCTCCAAGGGTTGGGGGGCTACACCTTC. Translated: CASSALQGLGGYTF. The V and J genes are TRBV9 and TRBJ1-2; no definite D call. Germline lookup yields CDR1 SGDLS and CDR2 YYNGEE. CDR3 length: 14 amino acids. The V and J ends lost 3 bases and 8 bases respectively, with 17 bases between them.

This sequence joins TRBV4-1 and TRBJ2-3; D is ambiguous. The CDR3 is 14 amino acids. The V end was cut by 0 bases, the J end by 0 bases, with 4 bases between. Germline assignment: CDR1 MGHRA and CDR2 YSYEKL. The CDR3: CASSQDWSTDTQYF. The CDR3 DNA sequence: TGCGCCAGCAGCCAAGATTGGAGCACAGATACGCAGTATTTT.

The V and J genes are TRBV7-8 and TRBJ2-1; D remains ambiguous. There are 13 residues in the CDR3. V was trimmed by 3 bases and J by 2 bases, leaving 5 bases between them. Germline values: CDR1 SGHVS, CDR2 FQNEAQ. CDR3 sequence reads: CASSFDTYNEQFF. CDR3 bases: TGTGCCAGCAGCTTTGACACCTACAATGAGCAGTTCTTC.

The chain links TRBV6-1 to TRBJ2-1, with a possible D match to TRBD1 (6 bases). V lost 4 bases to trimming and J lost 6 bases, with 13 bases between them. The V gene's germline CDR1 is MNHNS and CDR2 SASEGT. The CDR3 consists of 14 residues. DNA of the CDR3: TGTGCCAGCAGTGTGTGGGGGCAAGGCAATGAGCAGTTCTTC. Amino acid sequence: CASSVWGQGNEQFF.

The rearrangement links TRBV6-4 to TRBJ2-3, with 10 bases matching TRBD2. The ends lost 2 bases at V and 1 base at J; junction bases unmatched: 6. CDR1 and CDR2 from the germline V gene are MRHNA and SNTAGT. The CDR3 spans 17 residues. CDR3 protein: CASSDTLAGVGTDTQYF. The CDR3 coding sequence is TGTGCCAGCAGTGACACCCTAGCGGGGGTGGGCACAGATACGCAGTATTTT.

The CDR3 bases are TGTGCCAGCAGTTACTTAGGGTTGGGCACTGAAGCTTTCTTT. It encodes CASSYLGLGTEAFF. The chain carries TRBV7-2 and TRBJ1-1, with no clear D. Trimming removed 6 bases at V and 4 bases at J, with 15 bases between. The CDR3 sequence is 14 residues long. Germline V gene lookup returns CDR1 SGHTA and CDR2 FQGNSA.